This T cell receptor beta chain derives from a study of T cell repertoires in cytomegalovirus infection. As for the study in general: A matching HLA type, together with CMV infection, was signaled by public TCR beta signatures. Study-wide findings and caveats: There were HLA-C-restricted CMV-specific TCR beta clonotypes dominating the ex vivo response. Totalled public TCR beta family frequency picked out people who carried CMV plus the relevant HLA.

For this clonotype: The antigen remains undetermined.

In germline, CDR1 is SQVTM, CDR2 ANQGSEA. V was pared by 7 bases and J by 1 base, with 9 bases of the junction left unmatched. The length of the CDR3 is 14 residues. TCRdb itself ran the reads through MiXCR, one entry per CDR3 protein. The table records 300,000 to 450,000 distinct CDR3 sequences, about a sixth of them present only once. The chain has TRBV29-1 and TRBJ1-1; 7 nucleotides match TRBD1. Sequencing was carried out using PBMCs. The sequence was collected from a human donor in good health (CMV status not recorded). Some clones in this sample may be carry-over from other donors' samples. For the CDR3, the DNA is TGCAGCGCCAAGGACAGGACAAAGAACACTGAAGCTTTCTTT. Protein: CSAKDRTKNTEAFF.